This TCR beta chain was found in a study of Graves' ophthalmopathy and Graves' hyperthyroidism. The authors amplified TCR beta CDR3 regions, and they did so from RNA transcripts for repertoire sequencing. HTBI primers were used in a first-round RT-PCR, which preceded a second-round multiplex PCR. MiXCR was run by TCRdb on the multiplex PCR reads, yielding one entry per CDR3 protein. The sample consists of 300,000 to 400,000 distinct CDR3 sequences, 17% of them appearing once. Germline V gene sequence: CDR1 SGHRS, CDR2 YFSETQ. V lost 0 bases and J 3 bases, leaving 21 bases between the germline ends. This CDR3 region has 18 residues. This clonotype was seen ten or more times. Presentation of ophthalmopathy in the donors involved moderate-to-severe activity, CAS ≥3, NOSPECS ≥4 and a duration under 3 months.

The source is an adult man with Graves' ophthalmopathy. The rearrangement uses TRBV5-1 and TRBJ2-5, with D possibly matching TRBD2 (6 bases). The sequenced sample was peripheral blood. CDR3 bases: TGCGCCAGCAGCTTGGGGGCCCGTAGCGGCGGATCAGAAGAGACCCAGTACTTC. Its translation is CASSLGARSGGSEETQYF.